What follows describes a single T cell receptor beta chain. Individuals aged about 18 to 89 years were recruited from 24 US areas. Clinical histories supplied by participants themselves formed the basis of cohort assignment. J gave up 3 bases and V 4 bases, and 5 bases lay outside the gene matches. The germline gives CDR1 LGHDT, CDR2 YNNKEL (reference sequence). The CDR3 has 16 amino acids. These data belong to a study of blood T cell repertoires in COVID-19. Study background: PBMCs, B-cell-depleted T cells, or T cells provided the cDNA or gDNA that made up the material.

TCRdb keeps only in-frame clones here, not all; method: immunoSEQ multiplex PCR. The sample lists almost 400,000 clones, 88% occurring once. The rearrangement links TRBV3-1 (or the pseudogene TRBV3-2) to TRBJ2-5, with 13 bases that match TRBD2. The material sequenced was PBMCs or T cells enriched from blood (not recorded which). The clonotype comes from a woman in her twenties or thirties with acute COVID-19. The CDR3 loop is CASSRRTSGGEETQYF. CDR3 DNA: TGTGCCAGCAGCCGCCGGACTAGCGGGGGCGAAGAGACCCAGTACTTC.